This T cell receptor (beta chain) stems from a study of blood T cell repertoires in COVID-19. Study as a whole: Samples representing acute and convalescent COVID-19 were sourced from the United States, Italy and Spain.

This clone has just a few counts. Original analysis: Reference gene primer amplification gave nucleated cell count estimates. Only in-frame clones appear in the TCRdb table, and some are missing; sequencing was by immunoSEQ multiplex PCR. That table supplies the V and J calls and clone size; D and trimming were determined from the DNA. The sample comprises about 130,000 clones, about four fifths of which are singletons, and more than 7.5% rests with the top ten. Germline values: CDR1 MNHEY, CDR2 SVGAGI. This CDR3 has 15 amino acids. With 6 bases clipped from V and 4 bases from J, the junction kept 7 bases outside the gene matches.

The rearrangement uses TRBV6-5 and TRBJ2-1; the match to TRBD1 covers 9 bases. The specimen was peripheral blood. This TCR came from an older woman with active or convalescent COVID-19. CDR3 sequence: CASSLDRGIYNEQFF. DNA for the CDR3: TGTGCCAGCAGCCTTGACAGGGGGATTTACAATGAGCAGTTCTTC.